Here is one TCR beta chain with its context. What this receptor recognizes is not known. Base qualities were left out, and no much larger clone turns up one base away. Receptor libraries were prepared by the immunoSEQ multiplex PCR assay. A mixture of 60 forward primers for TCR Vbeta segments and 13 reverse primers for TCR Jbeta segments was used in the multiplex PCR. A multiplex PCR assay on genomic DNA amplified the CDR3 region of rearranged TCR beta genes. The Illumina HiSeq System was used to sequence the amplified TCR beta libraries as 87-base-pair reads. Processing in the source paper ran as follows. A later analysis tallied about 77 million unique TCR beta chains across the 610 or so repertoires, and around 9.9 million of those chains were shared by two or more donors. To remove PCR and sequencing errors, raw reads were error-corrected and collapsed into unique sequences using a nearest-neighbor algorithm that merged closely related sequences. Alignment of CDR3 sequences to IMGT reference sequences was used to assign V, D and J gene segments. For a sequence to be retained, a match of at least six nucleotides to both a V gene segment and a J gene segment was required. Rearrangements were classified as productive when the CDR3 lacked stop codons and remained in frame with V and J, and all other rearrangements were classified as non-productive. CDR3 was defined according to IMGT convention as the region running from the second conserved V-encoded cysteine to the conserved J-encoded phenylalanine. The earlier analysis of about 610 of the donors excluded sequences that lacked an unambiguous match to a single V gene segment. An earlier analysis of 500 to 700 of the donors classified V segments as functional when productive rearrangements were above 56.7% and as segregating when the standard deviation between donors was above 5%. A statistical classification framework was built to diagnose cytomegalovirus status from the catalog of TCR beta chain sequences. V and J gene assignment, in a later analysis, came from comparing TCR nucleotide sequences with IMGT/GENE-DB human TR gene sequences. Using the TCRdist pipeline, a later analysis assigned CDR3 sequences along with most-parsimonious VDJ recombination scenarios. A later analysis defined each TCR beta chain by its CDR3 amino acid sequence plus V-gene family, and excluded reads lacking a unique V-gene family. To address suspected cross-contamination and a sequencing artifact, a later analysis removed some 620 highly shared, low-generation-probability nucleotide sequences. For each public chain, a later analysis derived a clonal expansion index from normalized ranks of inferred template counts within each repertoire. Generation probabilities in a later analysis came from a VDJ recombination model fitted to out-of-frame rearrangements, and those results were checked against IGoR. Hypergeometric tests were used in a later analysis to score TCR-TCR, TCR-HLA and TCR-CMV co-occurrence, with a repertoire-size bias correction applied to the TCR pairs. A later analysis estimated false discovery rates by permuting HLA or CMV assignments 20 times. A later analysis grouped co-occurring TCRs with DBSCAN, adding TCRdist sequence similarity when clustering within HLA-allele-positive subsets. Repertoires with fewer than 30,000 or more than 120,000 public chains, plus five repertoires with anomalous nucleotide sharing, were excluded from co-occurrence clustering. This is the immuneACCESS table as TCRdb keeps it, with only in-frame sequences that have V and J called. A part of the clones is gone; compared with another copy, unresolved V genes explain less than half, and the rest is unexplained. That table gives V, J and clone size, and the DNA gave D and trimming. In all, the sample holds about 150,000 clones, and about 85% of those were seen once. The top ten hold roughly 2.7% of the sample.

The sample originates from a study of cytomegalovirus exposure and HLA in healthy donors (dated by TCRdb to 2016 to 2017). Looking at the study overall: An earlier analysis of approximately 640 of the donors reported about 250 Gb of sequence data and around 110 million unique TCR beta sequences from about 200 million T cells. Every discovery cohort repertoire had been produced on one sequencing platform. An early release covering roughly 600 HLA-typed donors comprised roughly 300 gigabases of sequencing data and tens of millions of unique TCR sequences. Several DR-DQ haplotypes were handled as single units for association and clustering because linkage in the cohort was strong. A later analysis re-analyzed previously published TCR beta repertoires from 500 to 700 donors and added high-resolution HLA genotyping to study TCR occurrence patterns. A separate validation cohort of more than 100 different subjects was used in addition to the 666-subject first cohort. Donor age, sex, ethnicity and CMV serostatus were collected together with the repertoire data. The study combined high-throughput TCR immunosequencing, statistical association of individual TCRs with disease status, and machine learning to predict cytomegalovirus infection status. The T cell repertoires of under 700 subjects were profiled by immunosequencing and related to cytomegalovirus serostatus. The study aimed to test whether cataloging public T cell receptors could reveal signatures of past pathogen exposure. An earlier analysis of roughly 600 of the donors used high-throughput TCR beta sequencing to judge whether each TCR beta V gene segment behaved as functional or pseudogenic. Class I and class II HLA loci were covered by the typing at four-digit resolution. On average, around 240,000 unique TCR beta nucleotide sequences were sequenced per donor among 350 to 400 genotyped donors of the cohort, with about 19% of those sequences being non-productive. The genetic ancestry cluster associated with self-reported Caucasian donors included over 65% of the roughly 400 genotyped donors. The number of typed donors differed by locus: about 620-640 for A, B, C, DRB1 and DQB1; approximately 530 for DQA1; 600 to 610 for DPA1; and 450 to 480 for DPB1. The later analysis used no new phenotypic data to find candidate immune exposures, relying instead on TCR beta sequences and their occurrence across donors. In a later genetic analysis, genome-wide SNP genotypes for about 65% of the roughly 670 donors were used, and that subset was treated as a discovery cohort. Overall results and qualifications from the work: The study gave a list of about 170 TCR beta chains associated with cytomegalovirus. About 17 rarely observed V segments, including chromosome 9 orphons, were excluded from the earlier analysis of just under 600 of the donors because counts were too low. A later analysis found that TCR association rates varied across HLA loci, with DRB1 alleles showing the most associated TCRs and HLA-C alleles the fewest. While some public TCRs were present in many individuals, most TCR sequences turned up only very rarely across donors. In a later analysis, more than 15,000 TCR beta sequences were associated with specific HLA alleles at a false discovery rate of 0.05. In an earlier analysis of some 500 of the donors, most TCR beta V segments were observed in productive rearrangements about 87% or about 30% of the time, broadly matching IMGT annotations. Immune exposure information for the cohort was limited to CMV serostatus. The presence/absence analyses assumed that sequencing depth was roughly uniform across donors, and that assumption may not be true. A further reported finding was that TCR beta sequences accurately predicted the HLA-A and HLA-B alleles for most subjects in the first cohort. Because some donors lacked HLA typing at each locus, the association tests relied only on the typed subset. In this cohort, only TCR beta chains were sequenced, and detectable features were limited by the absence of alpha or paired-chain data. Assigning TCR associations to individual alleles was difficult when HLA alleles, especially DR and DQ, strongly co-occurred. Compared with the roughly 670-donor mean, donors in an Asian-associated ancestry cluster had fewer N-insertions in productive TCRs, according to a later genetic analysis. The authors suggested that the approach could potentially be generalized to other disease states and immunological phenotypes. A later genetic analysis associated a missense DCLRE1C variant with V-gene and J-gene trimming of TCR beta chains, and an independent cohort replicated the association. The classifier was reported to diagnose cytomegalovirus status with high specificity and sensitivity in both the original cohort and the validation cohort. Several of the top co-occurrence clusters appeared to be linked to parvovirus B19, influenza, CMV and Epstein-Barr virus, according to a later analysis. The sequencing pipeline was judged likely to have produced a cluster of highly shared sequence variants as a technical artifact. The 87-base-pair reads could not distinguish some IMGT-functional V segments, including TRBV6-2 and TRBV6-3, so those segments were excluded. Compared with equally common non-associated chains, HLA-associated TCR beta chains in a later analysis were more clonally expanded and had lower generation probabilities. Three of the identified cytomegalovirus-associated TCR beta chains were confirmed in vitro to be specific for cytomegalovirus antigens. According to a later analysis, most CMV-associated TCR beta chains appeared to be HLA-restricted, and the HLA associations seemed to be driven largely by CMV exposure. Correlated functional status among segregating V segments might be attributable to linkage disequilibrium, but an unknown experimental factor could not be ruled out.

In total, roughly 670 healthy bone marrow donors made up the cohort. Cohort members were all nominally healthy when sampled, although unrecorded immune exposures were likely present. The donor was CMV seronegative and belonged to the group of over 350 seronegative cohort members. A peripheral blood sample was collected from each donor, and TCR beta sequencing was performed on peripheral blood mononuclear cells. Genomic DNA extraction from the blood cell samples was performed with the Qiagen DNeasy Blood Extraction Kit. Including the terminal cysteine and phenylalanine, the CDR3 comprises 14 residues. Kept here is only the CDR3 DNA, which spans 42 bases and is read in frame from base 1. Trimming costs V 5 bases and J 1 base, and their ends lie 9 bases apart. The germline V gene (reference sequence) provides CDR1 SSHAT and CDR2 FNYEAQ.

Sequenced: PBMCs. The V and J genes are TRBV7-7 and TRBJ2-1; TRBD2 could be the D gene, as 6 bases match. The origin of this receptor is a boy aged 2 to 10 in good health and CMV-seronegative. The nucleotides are TGTGCCAGCAGCCCCGCGGGGTCCTACAATGAGCAGTTCTTC. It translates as CASSPAGSYNEQFF.